This T cell receptor (beta chain) was recorded in a study of T cell responses to AZD1222 COVID-19 vaccine (dated by TCRdb to the early 2020s). Study-wide context: AZD1222 recipients with second doses at about 4 weeks or about 12 weeks were pooled, because spike-specific TCR depth and breadth did not differ between schedules. Trial participants were enrolled by age into subgroups of 18-55, 56-69 and 70-plus years, and around 150, 28 and 57 TCR-sequenced participants, respectively, were included in these subgroups. TCR sequencing covered more than 230 trial participants: approximately 200 given two doses of AZD1222 and some 25 given two doses of MenACWY control vaccine. Overall results and qualifications from the work: Spike-specific TCR breadth and depth rose significantly after two AZD1222 doses compared with day 0 and with MenACWY recipients. Conclusions about previously exposed vaccinees were limited because only six AZD1222 recipients were SARS-CoV-2 seropositive at baseline. The vaccine-associated CD4 TCRs covered the entire spike protein, and the dominant responses fell in regions 160-218 and 743-854. Because no day 14 peak-response samples were available, repertoires were characterized only after the peak T cell response. Most participants were white British and females outnumbered males, and the authors suggested that clonal diversity may have been underestimated. In the small 56-69-year group, the increase in depth fell short of significance, most likely because of low power. Nearly half of unique spike-specific TCRs reportedly recognized epitopes outside regions mutated in the B.1.351 and B.1.1.7 variants.

Between the V and J ends, shortened by 6 bases and 9 bases respectively, the junction contains 20 bases. The CDR3 goes from the cysteine to the phenylalanine over 14 residues. Just the 42-base CDR3 DNA is kept, in frame starting at base 1. The germline V gene provides CDR1 MNHEY and CDR2 SVGAGI. The time point label corresponds to: baseline before first vaccination. Vaccinee samples were obtained from the UK trials COV001 and COV002, which included a single-blind randomized controlled phase 2/3 trial of AZD1222 (ChAdOx1 nCoV-19) in healthy adults. Trial participant PBMC samples were collected at day 0 and day 28 after the second dose for TCRbeta chain sequencing. The CDR3 regions of human TCRbeta chains were analyzed by immunosequencing. Under the source paper's analysis protocol: TCRs in the repertoires were matched against a reference library of SARS-CoV-2-specific TCRs that had been generated with the MIRA antigen-specificity platform. Breadth meant the fraction of unique TCRs that were SARS-CoV-2-associated, whereas depth meant the fraction of total T cells that were SARS-CoV-2-associated. Using the MIRA data, each spike-specific TCR was mapped to the spike region that the TCR reacts to and placed in a CD4 or CD8 class. Log10-transformed breadth and depth values were compared by one-way ANOVA with Sidak's multiple comparisons tests. TCRdb retrieved this table from immuneACCESS and kept in-frame rearrangements only. Not all clones are present; in checked studies, unresolved V genes account for under half, and no reason is known for the remainder. That table is the source of V, J and clone size, and D and trimming were worked out from the DNA. The sample profile shows 96,000 or so clones; 85% to 90% of them were found once. Together, the top ten hold under 30% of the sample.

As concerns this clone: No antigen is known for it. The input lacks base qualities; no much larger clone sits a single base away.

Sequences were derived from peripheral blood, sampled on day 0 of AZD1222 vaccination. This TCR was sampled from an adult in good health. The chain couples TRBV6-5 to TRBJ1-1; the D gene is perhaps TRBD1, on 5 matching bases. For the CDR3, the sequence is CASRRADRTLKAFF. The DNA is as follows: TGTGCCAGCAGAAGGGCGGATCGGACACTGAAAGCTTTCTTT.